The present T cell receptor (beta chain) was sequenced within a study of OX40 agonist ivuxolimab in advanced cancers. With V trimmed by 6 bases and J by 0 bases, 7 bases remained unmatched. The CDR3 loop spans 15 amino acids. CDR1 is SNHLY, CDR2 FYNNEI, per germline. Generated by immunoSEQ multiplex PCR, the TCRdb table keeps only in-frame clones and is missing some. Of 60,000 to 70,000 clones in the sample, roughly nine tenths were seen once. Notes on this clone: Its cognate antigen is unknown.

Peripheral blood came from all dose cohorts at three timepoints. Study results and caveats: Among the nonresponders, some also had low normalized T-cell clonal expansion. In CD8+ T cells, expanded clones were on average more numerous than in CD4+.

The clonotype was recovered from an adult with an advanced solid tumor such as melanoma, head and neck, liver or kidney cancer. V and J are TRBV2 and TRBJ1-1, with 7 bases fitting TRBD1. This material consisted of CD4+ or CD8+ T cells sorted from blood, taken in a trial of the OX40 agonist ivuxolimab. The CDR3, as DNA: TGTGCCAGCAGCCCAGGGGGGCCCCTGAACACTGAAGCTTTCTTT. Residues: CASSPGGPLNTEAFF.